This T cell receptor beta chain was found in a study of shared clonotypes between healthy human individuals. Across the study: Three plates each covered CD4 naive and memory; CD8 naive two, CD8 memory one. Study-level results: Represented diversity (both genetic and exposure-history) was limited by the small number of donors. Naive subsets typically showed greater estimated richness than memory subsets.

Comments on this clone: Its matching antigen is unknown. Other DNA sequences from this sample encode an identical CDR3 as well.

Measured with immunoSEQ multiplex PCR; TCRdb has only the in-frame clones, and not every one. This table holds around 2,000,000 clones, about 95% found once. The naive CD8 fraction comprised CD45RO-negative cells positively selected for CCR7 and excluded terminally differentiated effector memory CD45RA+ cells. CDR3 size: 16 residues. The V gene's germline CDR1 is SEHNR and CDR2 FQNEAQ (reference sequence). V lost 5 bases to trimming and J lost 0 bases; unmatched junction nucleotides: 5. What was sequenced was naive CD8+ T cells sorted from blood. The V gene is TRBV7-9, the J gene TRBJ1-4, with 8 bases aligning to TRBD1. The sequence was obtained from a man aged 18 to 29 in good health. The CDR3 bases are TGTGCCAGCAGCCTTGGACAGGGAACAACTAATGAAAAACTGTTTTTT. Protein sequence: CASSLGQGTTNEKLFF.